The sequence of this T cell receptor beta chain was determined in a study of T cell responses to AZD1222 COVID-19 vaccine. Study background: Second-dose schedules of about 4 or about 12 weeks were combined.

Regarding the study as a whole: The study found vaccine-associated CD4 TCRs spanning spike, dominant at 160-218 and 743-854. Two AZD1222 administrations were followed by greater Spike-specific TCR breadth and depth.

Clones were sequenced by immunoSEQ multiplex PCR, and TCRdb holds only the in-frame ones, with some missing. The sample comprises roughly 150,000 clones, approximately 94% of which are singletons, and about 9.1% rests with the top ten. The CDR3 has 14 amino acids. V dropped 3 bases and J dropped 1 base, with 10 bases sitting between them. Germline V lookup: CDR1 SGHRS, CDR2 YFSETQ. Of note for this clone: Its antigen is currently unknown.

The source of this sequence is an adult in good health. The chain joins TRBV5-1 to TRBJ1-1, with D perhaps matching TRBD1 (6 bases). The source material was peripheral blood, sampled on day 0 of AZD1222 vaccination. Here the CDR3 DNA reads TGCGCCAGCAGCTGGGACACCTCGAACACTGAAGCTTTCTTT. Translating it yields CASSWDTSNTEAFF.